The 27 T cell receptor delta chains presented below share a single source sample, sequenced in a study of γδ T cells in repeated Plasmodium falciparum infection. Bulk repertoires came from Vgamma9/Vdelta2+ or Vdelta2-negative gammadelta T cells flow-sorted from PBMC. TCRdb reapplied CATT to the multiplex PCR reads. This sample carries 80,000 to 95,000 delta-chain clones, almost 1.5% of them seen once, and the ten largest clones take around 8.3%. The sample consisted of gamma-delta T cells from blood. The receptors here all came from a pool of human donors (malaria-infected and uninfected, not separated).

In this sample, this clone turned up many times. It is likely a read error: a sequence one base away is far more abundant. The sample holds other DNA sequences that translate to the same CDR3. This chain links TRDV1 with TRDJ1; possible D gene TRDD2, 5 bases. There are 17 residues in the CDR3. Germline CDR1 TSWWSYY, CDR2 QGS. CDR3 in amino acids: CALGGLYFPGITDKLIF. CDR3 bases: TGTGCTCTTGGGGGACTCTACTTCCCCGGTATCACCGATAAGCTCATCTTT.

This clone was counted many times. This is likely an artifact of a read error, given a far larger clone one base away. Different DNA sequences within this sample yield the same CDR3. CDR3 protein: CALGEARRLGDPWYTDKLIF. The DNA for the CDR3 is TGTGCTCTTGGGGAGGCTAGGAGGCTGGGAGATCCTTGGTACACCGATAAACTCATCTTT. This sequence joins TRDV1 and TRDJ1; perhaps TRDD3 as D (5 bases). V was trimmed by 3 bases and J by 0 bases, leaving 26 bases between them. This CDR3 region has 20 residues. Germline CDR1 is TSWWSYY and CDR2 is QGS.

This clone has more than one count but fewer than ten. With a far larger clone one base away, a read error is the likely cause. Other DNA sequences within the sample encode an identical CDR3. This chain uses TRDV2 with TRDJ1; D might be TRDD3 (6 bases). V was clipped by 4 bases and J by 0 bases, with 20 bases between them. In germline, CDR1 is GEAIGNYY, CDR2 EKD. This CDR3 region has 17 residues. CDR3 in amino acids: CACDLWGSRLYTDKLIF. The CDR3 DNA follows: TGTGCCTGTGATCTCTGGGGAAGCCGTCTGTACACCGATAAACTCATCTTT.

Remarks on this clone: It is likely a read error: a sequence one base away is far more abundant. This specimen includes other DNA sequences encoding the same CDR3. The CDR3 sequence is CALFELTGGLIF. In nucleotides, the CDR3 is TGTGCTCTCTTCGAGCTTACTGGGGGTCTCATCTTT. The V gene is TRDV1, the J gene TRDJ1, with 8 bases aligning to TRDD3. CDR1 is TSWWSYY, CDR2 QGS, per germline. CDR3 length: 12 residues. The V gene end was trimmed by 9 bases and the J gene end by 11 bases; junction bases not matched to a gene: 11.

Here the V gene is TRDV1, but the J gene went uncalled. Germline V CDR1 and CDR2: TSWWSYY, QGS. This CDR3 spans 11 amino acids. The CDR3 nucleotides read TGTGCTCTTGGGGGGGGATGTGGCCTCATCTTT. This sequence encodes CALGGGCGLIF.

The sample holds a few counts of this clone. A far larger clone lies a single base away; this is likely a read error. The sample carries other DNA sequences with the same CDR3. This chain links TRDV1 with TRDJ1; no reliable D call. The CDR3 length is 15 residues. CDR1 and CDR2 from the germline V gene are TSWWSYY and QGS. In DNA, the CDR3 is TGTGCTCTTGGGGAACTGGTCGGACTTTACGATAAACTCATCTTC. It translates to CALGELVGLYDKLIF.

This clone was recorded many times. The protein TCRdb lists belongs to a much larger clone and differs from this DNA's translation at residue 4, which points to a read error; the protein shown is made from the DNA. Here the CDR3 DNA reads TGTGCCTGTGGACCTGCGGCCAAATGGGGGAGAGATAAACTCATCTTT. Protein sequence: CACGPAAKWGRDKLIF. The rearrangement joins TRDV2 to TRDJ1; 7 bases fit TRDD3. TCRdb offers no J gene call, so here the DNA was matched to germline to obtain one. The V gene's germline CDR1 is GEAIGNYY and CDR2 EKD. CDR3 size: 16 residues. V lost 5 bases and J lost 5; bases outside the gene matches: 16.

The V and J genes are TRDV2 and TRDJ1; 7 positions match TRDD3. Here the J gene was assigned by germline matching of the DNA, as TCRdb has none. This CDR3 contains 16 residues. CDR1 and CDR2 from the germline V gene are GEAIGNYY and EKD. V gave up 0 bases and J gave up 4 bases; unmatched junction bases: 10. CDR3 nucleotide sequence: TGTGCCTGTGACACCGGGAAACTGGGGATAAGCGATAAACTCATCTTT. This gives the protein CACDTGKLGISDKLIF.

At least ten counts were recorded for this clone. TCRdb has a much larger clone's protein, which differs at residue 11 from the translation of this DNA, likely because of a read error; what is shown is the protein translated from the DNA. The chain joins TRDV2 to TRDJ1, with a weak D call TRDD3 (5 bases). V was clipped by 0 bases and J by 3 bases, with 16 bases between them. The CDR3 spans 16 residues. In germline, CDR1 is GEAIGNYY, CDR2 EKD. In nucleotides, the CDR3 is TGTGCCTGTGACACCGTGGGGCATCGCCAGGCCGATAAACTCATCTTT. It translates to CACDTVGHRQADKLIF.

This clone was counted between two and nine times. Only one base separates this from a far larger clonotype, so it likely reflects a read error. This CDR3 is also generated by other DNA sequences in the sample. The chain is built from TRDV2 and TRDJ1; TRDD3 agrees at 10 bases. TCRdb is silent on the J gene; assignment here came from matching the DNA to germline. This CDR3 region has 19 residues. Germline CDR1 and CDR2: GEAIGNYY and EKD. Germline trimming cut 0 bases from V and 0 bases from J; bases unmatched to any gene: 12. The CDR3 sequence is CACDTLTGGSRGHTDKLIF. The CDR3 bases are TGTGCCTGTGACACCCTAACTGGGGGATCCCGGGGCCACACCGATAAACTCATCTTT.

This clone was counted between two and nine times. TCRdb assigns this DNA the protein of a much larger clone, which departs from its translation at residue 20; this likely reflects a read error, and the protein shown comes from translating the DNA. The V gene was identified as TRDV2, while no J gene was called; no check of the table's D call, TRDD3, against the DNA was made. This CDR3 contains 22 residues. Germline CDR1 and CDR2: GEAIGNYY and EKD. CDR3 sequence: CACDTERVHSRGWGMLADKPIF. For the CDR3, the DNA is TGTGCCTGTGACACCGAGAGAGTACACTCCCGGGGATGGGGGATGTTGGCCGATAAACCCATCTTT.

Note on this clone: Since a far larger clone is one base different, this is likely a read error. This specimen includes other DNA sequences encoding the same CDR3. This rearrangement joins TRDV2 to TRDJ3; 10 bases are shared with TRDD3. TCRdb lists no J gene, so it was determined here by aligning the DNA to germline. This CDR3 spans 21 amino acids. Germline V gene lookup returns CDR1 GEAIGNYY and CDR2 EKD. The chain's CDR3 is CACDTGGLLGDRAWDTRQMFF. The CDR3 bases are TGTGCCTGTGACACCGGCGGGCTACTGGGGGATCGCGCCTGGGACACCCGTCAGATGTTTTTC.

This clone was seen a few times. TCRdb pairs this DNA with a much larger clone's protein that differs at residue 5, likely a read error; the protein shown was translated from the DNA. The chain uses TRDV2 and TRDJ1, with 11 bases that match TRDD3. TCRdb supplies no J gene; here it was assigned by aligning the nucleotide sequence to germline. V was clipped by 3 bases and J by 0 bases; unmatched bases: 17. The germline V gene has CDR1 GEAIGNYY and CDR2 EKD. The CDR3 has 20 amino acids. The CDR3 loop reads CACDAVGGLGDIPDTDKLIF. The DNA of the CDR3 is TGTGCCTGTGACGCCGTTGGGGGACTGGGGGATATTCCCGACACCGATAAACTCATCTTT.

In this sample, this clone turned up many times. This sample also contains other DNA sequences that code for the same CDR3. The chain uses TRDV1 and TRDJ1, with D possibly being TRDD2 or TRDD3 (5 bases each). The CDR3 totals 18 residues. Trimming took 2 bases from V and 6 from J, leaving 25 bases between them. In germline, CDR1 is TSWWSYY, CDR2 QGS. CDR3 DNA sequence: TGTGCTCTTGGGGAAAGTCCACCCTACGTCCCGGGGGTTAATAAACTCATCTTT. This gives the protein CALGESPPYVPGVNKLIF.

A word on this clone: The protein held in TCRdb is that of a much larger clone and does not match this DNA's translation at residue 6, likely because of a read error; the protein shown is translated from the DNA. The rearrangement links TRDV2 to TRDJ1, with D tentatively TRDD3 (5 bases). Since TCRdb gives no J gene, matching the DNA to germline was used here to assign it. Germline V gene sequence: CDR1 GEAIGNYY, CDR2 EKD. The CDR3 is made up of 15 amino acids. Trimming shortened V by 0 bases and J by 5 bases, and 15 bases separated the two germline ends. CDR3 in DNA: TGTGCCTGTGACACCGCGGGGACCCAAGGGGATAAACTCATCTTT. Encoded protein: CACDTAGTQGDKLIF.

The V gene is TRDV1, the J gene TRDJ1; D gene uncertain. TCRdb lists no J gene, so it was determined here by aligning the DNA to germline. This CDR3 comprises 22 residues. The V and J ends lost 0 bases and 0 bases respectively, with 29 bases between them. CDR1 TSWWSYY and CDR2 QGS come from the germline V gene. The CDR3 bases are TGTGCTCTTGGGGAACTAGATCTCCCTCGTACCTTAGGATCCTTGTACACCGATAAACTCATCTTT. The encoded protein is CALGELDLPRTLGSLYTDKLIF.

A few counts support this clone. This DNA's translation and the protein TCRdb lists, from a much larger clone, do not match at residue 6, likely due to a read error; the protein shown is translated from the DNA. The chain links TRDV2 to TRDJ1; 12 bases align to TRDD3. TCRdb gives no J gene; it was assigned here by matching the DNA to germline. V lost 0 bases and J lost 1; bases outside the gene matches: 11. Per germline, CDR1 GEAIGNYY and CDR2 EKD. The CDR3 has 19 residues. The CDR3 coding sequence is TGTGCCTGTGACACCCATACTGGGGGATACTCAACCTTCACCGATAAACTCATCTTT. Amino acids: CACDTHTGGYSTFTDKLIF.

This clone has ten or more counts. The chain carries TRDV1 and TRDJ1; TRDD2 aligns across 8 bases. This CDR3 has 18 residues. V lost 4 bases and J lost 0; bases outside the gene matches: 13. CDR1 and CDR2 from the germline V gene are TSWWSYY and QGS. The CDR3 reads CALGVLLPTSMHTDKLIF. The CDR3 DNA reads TGTGCTCTTGGGGTCTTACTTCCTACGTCGATGCACACCGATAAACTCATCTTT.

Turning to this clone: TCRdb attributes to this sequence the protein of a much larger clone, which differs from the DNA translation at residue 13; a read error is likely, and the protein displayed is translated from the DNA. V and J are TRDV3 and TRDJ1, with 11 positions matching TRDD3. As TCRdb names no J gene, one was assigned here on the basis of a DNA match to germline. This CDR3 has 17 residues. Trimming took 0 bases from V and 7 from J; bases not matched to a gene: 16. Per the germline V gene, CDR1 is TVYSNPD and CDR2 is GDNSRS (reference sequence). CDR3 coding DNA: TGTGCCTTTAGAGCCTTCCTTGGGGGATACGGATCCGGTAAACTCATCTTT. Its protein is CAFRAFLGGYGSGKLIF. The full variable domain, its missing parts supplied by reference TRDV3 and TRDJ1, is CDKVTQSSPDQTVASGSEVVLLCTYDTVYSNPDLFWYRIRPDYSFQFVFYGDNSRSEGADFTQGRFSVKHILTQKAFHLVISPVRTEDSATYYCAFRAFLGGYGSGKLIFGKGTRVTVEP.

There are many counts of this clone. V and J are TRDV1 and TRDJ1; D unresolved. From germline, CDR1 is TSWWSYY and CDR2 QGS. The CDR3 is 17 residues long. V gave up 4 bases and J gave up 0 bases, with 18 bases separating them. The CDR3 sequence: CALGVPLPSEYTDKLIF. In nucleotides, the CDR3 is TGTGCTCTTGGGGTCCCATTACCCTCTGAATACACCGATAAACTCATCTTT.

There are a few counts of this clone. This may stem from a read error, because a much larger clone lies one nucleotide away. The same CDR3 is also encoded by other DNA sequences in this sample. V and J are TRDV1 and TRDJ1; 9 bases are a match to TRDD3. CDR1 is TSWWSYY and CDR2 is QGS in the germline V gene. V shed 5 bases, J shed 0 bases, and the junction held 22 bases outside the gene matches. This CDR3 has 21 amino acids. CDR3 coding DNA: TGTGCTCTTGGGCCGCTCAAGGTCGGCCACTTGGGGATACGCTACACCGATAAACTCATCTTT. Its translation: CALGPLKVGHLGIRYTDKLIF.

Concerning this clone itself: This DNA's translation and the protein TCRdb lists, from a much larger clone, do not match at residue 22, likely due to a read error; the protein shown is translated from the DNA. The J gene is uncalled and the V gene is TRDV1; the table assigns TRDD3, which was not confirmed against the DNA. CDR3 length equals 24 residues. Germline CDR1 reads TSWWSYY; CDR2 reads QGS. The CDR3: CALGESITFPPFTGGYAGAAQPFF. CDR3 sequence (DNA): TGTGCTCTTGGGGAATCGATAACCTTCCCACCTTTTACTGGGGGATACGCGGGAGCAGCACAACCCTTCTTT.

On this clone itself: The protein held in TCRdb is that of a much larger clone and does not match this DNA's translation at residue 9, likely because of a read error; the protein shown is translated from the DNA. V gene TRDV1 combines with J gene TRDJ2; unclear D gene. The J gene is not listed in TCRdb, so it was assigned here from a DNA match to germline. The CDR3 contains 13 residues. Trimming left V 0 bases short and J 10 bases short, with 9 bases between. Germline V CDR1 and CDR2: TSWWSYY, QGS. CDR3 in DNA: TGTGCTCTTGGGGAACTCCTCGTTAGACAACTCTTCTTT. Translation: CALGELLVRQLFF.

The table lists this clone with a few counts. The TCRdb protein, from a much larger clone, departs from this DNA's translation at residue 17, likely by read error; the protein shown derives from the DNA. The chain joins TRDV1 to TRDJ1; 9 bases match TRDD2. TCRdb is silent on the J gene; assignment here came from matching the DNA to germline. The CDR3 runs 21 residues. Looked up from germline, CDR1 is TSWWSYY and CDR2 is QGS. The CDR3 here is CALGDHLPTGVPLRDTGKLIF. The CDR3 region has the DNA TGTGCTCTTGGGGATCACCTTCCTACGGGGGTCCCACTGAGGGACACCGGTAAACTCATCTTT.

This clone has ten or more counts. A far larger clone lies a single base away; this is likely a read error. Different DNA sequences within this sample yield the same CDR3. CDR3 sequence reads: CALGDPKGELIF. For the CDR3, the DNA is TGTGCCCTTGGGGATCCCAAGGGGGAACTCATCTTT. This chain links TRDV1 with TRDJ1; D perhaps matches TRDD3 (6 bases). Germline V gene lookup returns CDR1 TSWWSYY and CDR2 QGS. This CDR3 has 12 residues.

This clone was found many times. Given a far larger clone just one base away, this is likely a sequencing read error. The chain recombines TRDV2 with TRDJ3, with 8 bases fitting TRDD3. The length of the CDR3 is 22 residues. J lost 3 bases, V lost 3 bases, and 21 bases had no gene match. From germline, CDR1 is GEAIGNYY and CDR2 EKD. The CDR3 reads CACDAVSLGETNGVWDTRQMFF. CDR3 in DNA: TGTGCCTGTGACGCCGTGTCCCTGGGGGAGACAAACGGGGTCTGGGACACCCGACAGATGTTTTTC.

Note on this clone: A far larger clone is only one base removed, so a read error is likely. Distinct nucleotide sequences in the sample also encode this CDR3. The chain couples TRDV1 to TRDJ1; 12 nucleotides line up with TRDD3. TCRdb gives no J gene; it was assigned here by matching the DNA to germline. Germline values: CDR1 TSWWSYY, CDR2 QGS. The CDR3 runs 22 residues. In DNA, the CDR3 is TGTGCTCTCGGGGAAGCTTCCCGAGAATACTGGGGGATACAGTTATTGGGCGATAAACTCATCTTT. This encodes CALGEASREYWGIQLLGDKLIF.